This TCR beta chain was identified during a study of T cells in narcolepsy. Study in general: Donors had narcolepsy type 1 or type 2, or were healthy controls. Regarding the study as a whole: Healthy controls reportedly lacked the autoreactive clonotypes serially found in patients' blood. HCRT-specific and TRIB2-specific autoreactive clonotypes appeared among same-patient CSF and blood CD4+ clonotypes. In some patient and control memory CD4+ samples, autoreactive clones were absent.

With regard to this clone: Its antigen is undetermined.

The method was immunoSEQ multiplex PCR; TCRdb's version includes in-frame clones alone and lacks a portion of them. This table holds some 30,000 clones, more than 75% found once. This TCR derives from a human donor in good health. Sequenced: memory (CD45RA-) CD4+ T cells from blood.

CDR3 in DNA: TGCAGCGTTCAGCAGGCTTTCAACACTGAAGCTTTCTTT. Translated, it gives CSVQQAFNTEAFF. V usage is TRBV29-1 and J usage is TRBJ1-1; no definite D call. CDR3 length: 13 amino acids. V lost 5 bases and J 2 bases, leaving 12 bases between the germline ends. The germline gives CDR1 SQVTM, CDR2 ANQGSEA.